The clone carrying this T cell receptor (beta chain) was recorded only once. Its antigen remains unidentified. A much more abundant neighbour one base away suggests this may be a read error. The data were taken from a study of CD8+CD57+ T cells in acquired aplastic anemia. Findings and limits, study-wide: Researchers report that around 31 CD8+ CDR3 sequences appeared in both patients and controls.

The length of the CDR3 is 13 residues. The ends were cut back, 5 bases at V and 3 bases at J, with 10 bases in the middle. Germline V gives CDR1 SGHAT, CDR2 FQNNGV. Genomic DNA acted as the template from which TCR beta VDJ combination and CDR3 sequence profiling were carried out. Using its own MiXCR run on the reads, TCRdb lists one record per CDR3 protein. This table holds about 470,000 distinct CDR3 sequences, approximately 33% found once. By flow cytometry, patients selected for sequencing had shown an expansion of CD8+CD57+ cells. The gene calls are TRBV11-2 and TRBJ2-5; perhaps TRBD1 as D (5 bases). The TCR was taken from a human donor with aplastic anemia. The sample comprised sorted CD4+, CD8+, or CD8+CD57+ T cells (not recorded which) from PBMCs. CDR3 DNA sequence: TGTGCCAGCAGCGCCGCCAGGGAAGAGACCCAGTACTTC. It encodes CASSAAREETQYF.